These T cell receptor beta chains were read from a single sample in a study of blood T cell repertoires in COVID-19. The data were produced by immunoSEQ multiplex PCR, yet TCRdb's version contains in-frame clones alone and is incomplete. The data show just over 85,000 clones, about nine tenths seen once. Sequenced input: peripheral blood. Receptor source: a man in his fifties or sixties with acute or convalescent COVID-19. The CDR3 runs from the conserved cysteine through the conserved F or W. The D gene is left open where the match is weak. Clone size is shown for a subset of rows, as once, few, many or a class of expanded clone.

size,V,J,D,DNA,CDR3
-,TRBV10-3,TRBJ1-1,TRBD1,TGTGCCATCAGCGCAGGGGGCAGGGACACTGAAGCTTTCTTT,CAISAGGRDTEAFF
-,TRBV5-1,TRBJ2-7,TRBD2,TGCGCCAGCAGCTTGGGTCGGTCTCCTAGCGGTGGCTACGAGCAGTACTTC,CASSLGRSPSGGYEQYF
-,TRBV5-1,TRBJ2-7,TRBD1,TGCGCCAGCAGCTTGAAAGGACAGGGGGTGGTAGAGCAGTACTTC,CASSLKGQGVVEQYF
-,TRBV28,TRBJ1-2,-,TGTGCCAGCGCGGGCGCCGCTTTAACTAACTATGGCTACACCTTC,CASAGAALTNYGYTF
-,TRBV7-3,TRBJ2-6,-,TGTGCCAGCAGGGACAGCTCTGGGGCCAACGTCCTGACTTTC,CASRDSSGANVLTF
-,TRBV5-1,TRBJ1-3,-,TGCGCCAGCAGCCCTACAGGTACCCCCTCTGGAAACACCATATATTTT,CASSPTGTPSGNTIYF
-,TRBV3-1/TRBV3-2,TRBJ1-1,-,TGTGCCAGCAGCCCCCAGATGAACACTGAAGCTTTCTTT,CASSPQMNTEAFF
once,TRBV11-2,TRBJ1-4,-,TGTGCCAGCAGCTTAGTTGCGCAGGGCGCTGAAAAACTGTTTTTT,CASSLVAQGAEKLFF
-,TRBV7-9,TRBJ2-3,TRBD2,TGTGCCAGCAGCGAAATTCGGGCTAGCGGGGTTGAGACGCAGTATTTT,CASSEIRASGVETQYF
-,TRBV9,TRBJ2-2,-,TGTGCCAGCAGCGATTTACAGGGGGAGCTGTTTTTT,CASSDLQGELFF
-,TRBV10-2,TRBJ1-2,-,TGCGCCAGCAGTGACCATAACAACCAGGACTACTATGGCTACACCTTC,CASSDHNNQDYYGYTF
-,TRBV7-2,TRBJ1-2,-,TGTGCCAGCAGCTTTGCGAACAGGGCGAGTGGCTACACCTTC,CASSFANRASGYTF
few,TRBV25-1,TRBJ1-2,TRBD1,TGTGCCAGCAGCCCTTCAGACAGGGGCTATGGCTACACCTTC,CASSPSDRGYGYTF
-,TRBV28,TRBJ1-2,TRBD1,TGTGCCAGCAGTTTAGACAGGGGGAGGTATGGCTACACCTTC,CASSLDRGRYGYTF
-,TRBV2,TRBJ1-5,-,TGTGCCGGAAAGGCGGATAGCAATCAGCCCCAGCATTTT,CAGKADSNQPQHF
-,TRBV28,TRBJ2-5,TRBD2,TGTGCCAGCAGTTTCACTAGCGGGCAAGAGACCCAGTACTTC,CASSFTSGQETQYF
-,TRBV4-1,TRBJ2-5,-,TGCGCCAGCAGCCTCGGAAATAACCGGGACAATTCGGAGACCCAGTACTTC,CASSLGNNRDNSETQYF
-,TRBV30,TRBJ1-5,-,TGTGCCTGGAGTTTTGGGCATTATAATCAGCCCCAGCATTTT,CAWSFGHYNQPQHF
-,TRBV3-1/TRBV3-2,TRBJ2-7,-,TGTGCCAGCAGCCCCGACTTGAGCTCCTACGAGCAGTACTTC,CASSPDLSSYEQYF
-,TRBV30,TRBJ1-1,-,TGTGCCTGCCCGGGGAGGGGCTGGGAAGCTTTCTTT,CACPGRGWEAFF
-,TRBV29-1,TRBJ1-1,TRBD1,TGCAGCGGAACCTTACAGGGGGCGAGTACTGAAGCTTTCTTT,CSGTLQGASTEAFF
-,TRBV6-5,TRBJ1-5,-,TGTGCCAGCAGTTTTTACCAGGGAGGCGGGCCCCAGCATTTT,CASSFYQGGGPQHF
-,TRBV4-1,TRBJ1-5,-,TGCGCCAGCAGCCAAGACGGGTCTAGGGGGCCCCAGCATTTT,CASSQDGSRGPQHF
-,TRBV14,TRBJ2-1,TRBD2,TGTGCCAGCAGCCCTTACCTTAGCGGGGGGGCCGGTCGCAATGAGCAGTTCTTC,CASSPYLSGGAGRNEQFF
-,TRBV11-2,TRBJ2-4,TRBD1,TGTGCCAGCAGCTTAGCCTTACAGGGGCGGTACGCCAAAAACATTCAGTACTTC,CASSLALQGRYAKNIQYF
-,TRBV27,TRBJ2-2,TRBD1,TGTGCCAGCAGGTCCGGGACAGGGGGTACCGGGGAGCTGTTTTTT,CASRSGTGGTGELFF
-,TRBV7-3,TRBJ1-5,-,TGTGCCAGCAGCTTAACGGGTAGCCATCAGCCCCAGCATTTT,CASSLTGSHQPQHF
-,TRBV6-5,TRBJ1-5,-,TGTGCCAGCAGTCCGGGGGGGCAACAGCCCCAGCATTTT,CASSPGGQQPQHF
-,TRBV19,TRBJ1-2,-,TGTGCCAGTAGTACTAGGAGGTTGTCTGACTATGGCTACACCTTC,CASSTRRLSDYGYTF
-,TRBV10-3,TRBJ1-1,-,TGTGCCATCAGTGAAGACAGGAGCATGAACACTGAAGCTTTCTTT,CAISEDRSMNTEAFF
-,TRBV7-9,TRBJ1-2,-,TGTGCCAGCAGCTTACAGGGTTACGATGGCTACACCTTC,CASSLQGYDGYTF
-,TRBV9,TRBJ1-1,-,TGTGCCAGCAGCGTAGCTCTAGAAGGGGCCGACACTGAAGCTTTCTTT,CASSVALEGADTEAFF
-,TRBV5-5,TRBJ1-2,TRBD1,TGTGCCAGCAGCTTCGCCGGGGGACAGGGGGCCCTCCGGTATGGCTACACCTTC,CASSFAGGQGALRYGYTF
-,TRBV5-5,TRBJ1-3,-,TGTGCCAGCAGCTTGGTACAGTTCTCTGGAAACACCATATATTTT,CASSLVQFSGNTIYF
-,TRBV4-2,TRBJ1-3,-,TGTGCCAGCAGCCAACCCCGCTCTGGAAACACCATATATTTT,CASSQPRSGNTIYF
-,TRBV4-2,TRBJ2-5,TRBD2,TGTGCCAGCAGCCAGTCGGGGAGGGTCCAAGAGACCCAGTACTTC,CASSQSGRVQETQYF
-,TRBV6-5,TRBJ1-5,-,TGTGCCAGCAGTTACGGAGCAGGGTATCAGCCCCAGCATTTT,CASSYGAGYQPQHF
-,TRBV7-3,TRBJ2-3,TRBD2,TGTGCCAGCAGCCCCACTAGCGGGGGTACCACGCAGTATTTT,CASSPTSGGTTQYF
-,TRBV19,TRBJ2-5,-,TGTGCCAGTAGTATAGGCGGGGCTCAAGAGACCCAGTACTTC,CASSIGGAQETQYF
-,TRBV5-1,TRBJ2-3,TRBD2,TGCGCCAGCAGCTTGGTGGTTGCTAGCGGGGGGGCAGATACGCAGTATTTT,CASSLVVASGGADTQYF
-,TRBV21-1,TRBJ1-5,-,TGTGCCAGCAGCAACGCCGGCAGGGGGCGTTGGGATCAGCCCCAGCATTTT,CASSNAGRGRWDQPQHF
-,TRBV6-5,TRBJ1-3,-,TGTGCCACCGTTCCAGGGGTTGGAAACACCATATATTTT,CATVPGVGNTIYF
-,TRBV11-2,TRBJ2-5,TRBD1,TGTGCCAGCAGCACCAGCTCAGGGGGCGGGATGGAGACCCAGTACTTC,CASSTSSGGGMETQYF
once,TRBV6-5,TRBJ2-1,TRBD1,TGTGCCAGCAGGGGACAGAGCTCCTACAATGAGCAGTTCTTC,CASRGQSSYNEQFF
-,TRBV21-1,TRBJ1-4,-,TGTGCCAGCAGCAGGAACAGGGCATATGATGAAAAACTGTTTTTT,CASSRNRAYDEKLFF
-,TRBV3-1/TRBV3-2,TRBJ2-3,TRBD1,TGTGCCAGCAGGCACAGGGGAGAAGATACGCAGTATTTT,CASRHRGEDTQYF
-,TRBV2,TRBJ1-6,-,TGTGCCAGCAGTGAATATCAGGGAAGTTCACCCCTCCACTTT,CASSEYQGSSPLHF
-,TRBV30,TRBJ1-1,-,TGTGCCTGCCACAGACACGGGGGTAGGAACACTGAAGCTTTCTTT,CACHRHGGRNTEAFF
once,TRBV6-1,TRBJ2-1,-,TGTGCCAGCAGTGAGACTATTAGCTCCTACAATGAGCAGTTCTTC,CASSETISSYNEQFF
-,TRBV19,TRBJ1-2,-,TGTGCCAGTAGTAATAACAGGGAGCTCTCTAACTATGGCTACACCTTC,CASSNNRELSNYGYTF